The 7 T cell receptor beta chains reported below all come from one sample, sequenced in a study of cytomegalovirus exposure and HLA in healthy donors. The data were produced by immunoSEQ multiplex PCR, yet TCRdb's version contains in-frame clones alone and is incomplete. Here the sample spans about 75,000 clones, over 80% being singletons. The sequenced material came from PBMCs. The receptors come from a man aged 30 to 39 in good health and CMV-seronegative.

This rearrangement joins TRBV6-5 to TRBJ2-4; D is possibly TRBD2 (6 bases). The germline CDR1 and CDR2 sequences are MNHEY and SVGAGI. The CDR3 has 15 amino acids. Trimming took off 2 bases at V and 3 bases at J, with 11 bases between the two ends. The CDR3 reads CASSYTGVGKNIQYF. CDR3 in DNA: TGTGCCAGCAGTTACACGGGGGTGGGCAAAAACATTCAGTACTTC.

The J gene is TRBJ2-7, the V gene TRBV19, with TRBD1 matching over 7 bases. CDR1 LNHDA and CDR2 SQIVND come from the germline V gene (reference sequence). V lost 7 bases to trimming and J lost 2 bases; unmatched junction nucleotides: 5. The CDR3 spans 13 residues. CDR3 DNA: TGTGCCAGTAACAGGGGAGACACCTACGAGCAGTACTTC. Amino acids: CASNRGDTYEQYF.

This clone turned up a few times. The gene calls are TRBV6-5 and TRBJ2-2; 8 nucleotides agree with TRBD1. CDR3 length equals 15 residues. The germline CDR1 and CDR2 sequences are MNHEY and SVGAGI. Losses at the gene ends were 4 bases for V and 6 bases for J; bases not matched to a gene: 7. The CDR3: CASSSGQGESGELFF. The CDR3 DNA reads TGTGCCAGCAGTTCTGGACAGGGCGAATCCGGGGAGCTGTTTTTT.

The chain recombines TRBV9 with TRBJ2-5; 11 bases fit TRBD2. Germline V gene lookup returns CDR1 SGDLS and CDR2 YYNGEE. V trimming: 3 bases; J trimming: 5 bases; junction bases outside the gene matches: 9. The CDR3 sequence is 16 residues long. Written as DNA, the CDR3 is TGTGCCAGCAGCGCTCGTAGCGGGGGGGCCGCGGAGACCCAGTACTTC. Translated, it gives CASSARSGGAAETQYF.

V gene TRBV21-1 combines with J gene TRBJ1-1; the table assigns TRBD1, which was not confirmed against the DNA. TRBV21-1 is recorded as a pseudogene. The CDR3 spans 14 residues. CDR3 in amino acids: CASSLQGRATEAFF. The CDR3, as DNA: TGTGCCAGCAGCTTACAGGGTCGGGCCACTGAAGCTTTCTTT.

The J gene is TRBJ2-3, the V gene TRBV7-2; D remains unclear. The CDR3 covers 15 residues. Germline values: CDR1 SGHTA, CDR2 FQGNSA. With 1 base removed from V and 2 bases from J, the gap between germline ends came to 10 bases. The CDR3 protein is CASSLGGLYTDTQYF. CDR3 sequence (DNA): TGTGCCAGCAGCTTAGGAGGTCTTTACACAGATACGCAGTATTTT.

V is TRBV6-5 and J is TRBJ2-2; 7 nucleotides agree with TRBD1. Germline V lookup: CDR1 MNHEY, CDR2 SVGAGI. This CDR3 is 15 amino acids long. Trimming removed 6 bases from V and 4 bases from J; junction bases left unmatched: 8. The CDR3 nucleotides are TGTGCCAGCAGCCGACAGGGCCCGGGCACCGGGGAGCTGTTTTTT. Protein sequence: CASSRQGPGTGELFF.